These 3 T cell receptor beta chains originate from one sample sequenced in a study of T cells in women clearing cervical HPV infection. This table comes from immunoSEQ multiplex PCR, and its TCRdb copy is limited to in-frame clones, with some not included. The listing contains 25,000 to 35,000 clones. Sequencing was carried out using blood buffy coat. These receptors were collected from a woman aged 18-69 years with a cervical HPV16 infection that either progressed to CIN3+ or cleared (not recorded which).

A remark on this clone: The DNA ends 3 residues before the CDR3 does, and the rest of the CDR3 is filled in from the germline J gene. This chain joins TRBV5-6 and TRBJ2-3; D call uncertain. The CDR3 has 14 residues. The germline CDR1 and CDR2 sequences are SGHDT and YYEEEE. V lost 4 bases and J lost 6, with 15 bases in between. CDR3 DNA (partial): TGTGCCAGCAGCCGAACGTCTCCGCGTGATACG. It specifies CASSRTSPRDT. The whole CDR3 sequence reads CASSRTSPRDTQYF.

The part of the CDR3 DNA that was read is TGTGCCAGCAGCCATGGGTACGAACAGTTTAACTATGGC. Its translation is CASSHGYEQFNYG. The whole CDR3 protein is CASSHGYEQFNYGYTF. The V and J genes are TRBV7-6 and TRBJ1-2; D unresolved. The read is 3 residues too short to cover the CDR3 end, so that end is filled in from the germline J gene. The germline V gene has CDR1 SGHVS and CDR2 FNYEAQ. This CDR3 is built from 16 residues. V gave up 5 bases and J gave up 1 base, with 17 bases separating them.

Here the CDR3 reads CASSFRGEQYF. The CDR3 bases that were read are TGTGCCAGCAGCTTTCGAGGCGAG. V is TRBV5-4 and J is TRBJ2-7; D gene ambiguous. Coverage ceases 3 residues before the CDR3 finishes, and the germline J gene fills in the end. The CDR3 is 11 amino acids. Looked up from germline, CDR1 is SGHNT and CDR2 is YYREEE (reference sequence). Trimming pared 2 bases from V and 6 bases from J, leaving 6 bases between.